Below, 21 T cell receptor beta chains from the same sample are listed, as sequenced in a study of blood T cell repertoires in COVID-19. Clones were read by immunoSEQ multiplex PCR, and TCRdb kept only the in-frame ones, dropping some. The table lists 150,000 to 200,000 clones, around 87% of them singletons. Sample: peripheral blood. The receptors were sampled from a man aged 60 to 75 with COVID-19, enrolled during active disease.

This clone was found a few times. CDR3 in amino acids: CASKASSGNTIYF. The CDR3 nucleotides read TGTGCCAGCAAAGCGAGCTCTGGAAACACCATATATTTT. The rearrangement links TRBV6-5 to TRBJ1-3; no firm D call. Germline V lookup: CDR1 MNHEY, CDR2 SVGAGI. The CDR3 covers 13 residues. Trimming stripped 7 bases from V and 0 bases from J, with 7 bases between.

The chain links TRBV4-2 to TRBJ1-5, with 7 bases that match TRBD1. The CDR3 covers 14 residues. Per the germline V gene, CDR1 is LGHNA and CDR2 is YNFKEQ. J lost 4 bases, V lost 1 base, and 1 base had no gene match. The CDR3: CASSQGDRNQPQHF. CDR3 nucleotide sequence: TGTGCCAGCAGCCAAGGGGACAGAAATCAGCCCCAGCATTTT.

The chain has TRBV27 and TRBJ2-7; D gene uncertain. V lost 3 bases to trimming and J lost 4 bases, with 13 bases between them. Germline CDR1 reads MNHEY; CDR2 reads SMNVEV (reference sequence). The CDR3 loop spans 14 amino acids. This CDR3 is CASSFLATSYEQYF. The CDR3 DNA follows: TGTGCCAGCAGTTTTTTGGCCACATCGTACGAGCAGTACTTC.

This chain uses TRBV6-5 with TRBJ1-2; TRBD1 agrees at 7 bases. The CDR3 covers 13 residues. J was trimmed by 9 bases and V by 0 bases; bases with no gene match: 4. The V gene's germline CDR1 is MNHEY and CDR2 SVGAGI. For the CDR3, the DNA is TGTGCCAGCAGTTACTCGACAGGGTTCAGCTACACCTTC. This gives the protein CASSYSTGFSYTF.

This chain connects TRBV30 to TRBJ1-1, with unresolved D. Trimming stripped 2 bases from V and 2 bases from J, with 3 bases between. Germline values: CDR1 GTSNPN, CDR2 SVGIG (reference sequence). The CDR3 extends over 11 amino acids. CDR3 DNA sequence: TGTGCCTGGAGTATAAACACTGAAGCTTTCTTT. Translated, it gives CAWSINTEAFF.

The gene calls are TRBV7-3 and TRBJ2-6; 7 bases agree with TRBD1. V was clipped by 5 bases and J by 2 bases; unmatched bases: 15. This CDR3 region has 19 residues. CDR1 and CDR2 from the germline V gene are SGHTA and FQGTGA. The DNA of the CDR3 is TGTGCCAGCAGCAGACTGGGAGACAGCAGGGGGACTGGGGCCAACGTCCTGACTTTC. The encoded protein is CASSRLGDSRGTGANVLTF.

In the case of this clone: A read error is likely, as this CDR3 ends without the conserved phenylalanine or tryptophan. The DNA is omitted, as the CDR3 cannot be located on it reliably, and the CDR3 follows TCRdb's listing. CDR3 protein: CASSPGTGN. The rearrangement joins TRBV21-1 to TRBJ1-2; the table's D gene call, TRBD1, was not cross checked with the DNA. TRBV21-1 is described as a pseudogene. The CDR3 comprises 9 residues, both ends counted.

The chain carries TRBV18 and TRBJ1-1, with D perhaps matching TRBD1 (6 bases). Trimming cost V 5 bases and J 2 bases, with 9 bases left between them. The CDR3 sequence is 13 residues long. In germline, CDR1 is KGHSH, CDR2 LQKENI. CDR3 protein: CASSTGTNTEAFF. The CDR3 DNA is TGTGCCAGCTCAACCGGGACAAACACTGAAGCTTTCTTT.

This clone occurred once. V and J are TRBV24-1 and TRBJ2-3; TRBD1 matches at 8 bases. CDR1 is KGHDR and CDR2 is SFDVKD in the germline V gene. The V segment lost 4 bases and the J segment 7 bases; nucleotides outside the gene matches: 9. The length of the CDR3 is 15 residues. The CDR3, as DNA: TGTGCCACCAGTGAGTATACCAGGGGGCTGAATACGCAGTATTTT. Amino acid sequence: CATSEYTRGLNTQYF.

This sequence joins TRBV7-2 and TRBJ2-5, with TRBD2 matching over 12 bases. V shed 5 bases and J 1 base; nucleotides not matched to a gene: 11. This CDR3 region has 18 residues. Germline lookup yields CDR1 SGHTA and CDR2 FQGNSA. DNA of the CDR3: TGTGCCAGCAGCAGCGCCGGGACTAGCGGGCCCCTCCAAGAGACCCAGTACTTC. Protein product: CASSSAGTSGPLQETQYF.

This chain connects TRBV18 to TRBJ2-7, with 8 bases fitting TRBD1. The V gene's germline CDR1 is KGHSH and CDR2 LQKENI. With 3 bases clipped from V and 1 base from J, the junction kept 5 bases outside the gene matches. The CDR3 is 15 amino acids. The CDR3 bases are TGTGCCAGCTCACCTCCCCGGGACAGGTCCTACGAGCAGTACTTC. This gives the protein CASSPPRDRSYEQYF. Full variable domain (rest looked up from reference TRBV18 and TRBJ2-7): NAGVMQNPRHLVRRRGQEARLRCSPMKGHSHVYWYRQLPEEGLKFMVYLQKENIIDESGMPKERFSAEFPKEGPSILRIQQVVRGDSAAYFCASSPPRDRSYEQYFGPGTRLTVT.

The CDR3 DNA reads as TGTGCCAGCAGAGGGGGGGCGGTTGGCGAAAAACTGTTTTTT. Translated: CASRGGAVGEKLFF. The chain joins TRBV28 to TRBJ1-4; D is possibly TRBD1 (6 bases). Germline-derived CDR1 and CDR2 are MDHEN and SYDVKM. This CDR3 has 14 residues. The germline V and J ends were trimmed by 6 bases and 8 bases, with 16 bases remaining between them. Filled out from reference TRBV28 and TRBJ1-4, the complete variable domain reads DVKVTQSSRYLVKRTGEKVFLECVQDMDHENMFWYRQDPGLGLRLIYFSYDVKMKEKGDIPEGYSVSREKKERFSLILESASTNQTSMYLCASRGGAVGEKLFFGSGTQLSVL.

The count of this clone is one. This chain uses TRBV4-3 with TRBJ2-5, with D possibly TRBD1 on 6 matching bases. This CDR3 has 15 residues. Trimming cost V 0 bases and J 5 bases, with 13 bases left between them. Germline-derived CDR1 and CDR2 are LGHNA and YSLEER. CDR3 region: CASSQESRGWETQYF. CDR3 nucleotide sequence: TGCGCCAGCAGCCAAGAGTCTAGGGGGTGGGAGACCCAGTACTTC.

The chain carries TRBV19 and TRBJ2-3, with 7 bases that match TRBD1. The CDR3 has 16 amino acids. The V and J ends lost 7 bases and 5 bases, in that order; junction bases with no gene match: 15. Germline CDR1 is LNHDA and CDR2 is SQIVND (reference sequence). CDR3 protein: CASNRGGLTHGDTQYF. CDR3 DNA sequence: TGTGCCAGTAACCGAGGGGGCCTGACCCACGGAGATACGCAGTATTTT. The full variable domain, rest sourced from reference TRBV19 and TRBJ2-3, is DGGITQSPKYLFRKEGQNVTLSCEQNLNHDAMYWYRQDPGQGLRLIYYSQIVNDFQKGDIAEGYSVSREKKESFPLTVTSAQKNPTAFYLCASNRGGLTHGDTQYFGPGTRLTVL.

This sequence joins TRBV3-1 (or the pseudogene TRBV3-2) and TRBJ2-3, with D perhaps TRBD2 (5 bases). Germline V CDR1 and CDR2: LGHDT, YNNKEL (reference sequence). V was clipped by 0 bases and J by 4 bases, with 14 bases between them. The CDR3 totals 16 residues. Here the CDR3 reads CASSQDSTRRADTQYF. For the CDR3, the DNA is TGTGCCAGCAGCCAAGATAGCACTAGACGGGCAGATACGCAGTATTTT.

This chain uses TRBV5-1 with TRBJ1-2, with D maybe TRBD1 (5 bases). This CDR3 is built from 13 residues. Germline V gene lookup returns CDR1 SGHRS and CDR2 YFSETQ. Deletions cut 0 bases from V and 8 bases from J, with 11 bases between. CDR3 region: CASSLVVGLGYTF. The CDR3, as DNA: TGCGCCAGCAGCTTGGTTGTGGGGCTCGGCTACACCTTC.

The rearrangement joins TRBV7-9 to TRBJ2-3; D uncertain. This CDR3 has 13 residues. The germline V and J ends were trimmed by 0 bases and 2 bases, with 3 bases remaining between them. Germline V gives CDR1 SEHNR, CDR2 FQNEAQ (reference sequence). The chain's CDR3 is CASSLANTDTQYF. The CDR3 DNA sequence: TGTGCCAGCAGCTTAGCCAACACAGATACGCAGTATTTT.

This clone was counted a few times. The CDR3 end shows no conserved phenylalanine or tryptophan, and so a read error is likely. The DNA is omitted, as the CDR3 cannot be located on it reliably, and the CDR3 follows TCRdb's listing. The chain links TRBV18 to TRBJ1-5; the table's D call of TRBD1 was not tested on the DNA. The germline V gene has CDR1 KGHSH and CDR2 LQKENI. The CDR3 is 13 residues long, ends included. CDR3 loop: CASSPNPGLDRTI.

The chain's CDR3 is CASEKGQGGSYEQYF. The CDR3 nucleotides read TGTGCCAGCGAAAAGGGGCAGGGGGGCTCCTACGAGCAGTACTTC. This chain uses TRBV6-5 with TRBJ2-7, with D perhaps matching TRBD1 (7 bases). CDR3 size: 15 residues. Trimming left V 8 bases short and J 0 bases short, with 17 bases between. CDR1 is MNHEY, CDR2 SVGAGI, per germline.

The genes are TRBV5-6 and TRBJ1-5; D uncertain. The ends were cut back, 2 bases at V and 0 bases at J, with 12 bases in the middle. CDR1 and CDR2 from the germline V gene are SGHDT and YYEEEE. The length of the CDR3 is 16 residues. The DNA for the CDR3 is TGTGCCAGCAGCTTAATGTCAGAACATAGCAATCAGCCCCAGCATTTT. It specifies CASSLMSEHSNQPQHF. The entire variable domain, with the rest obtained from reference TRBV5-6 and TRBJ1-5, is as follows: DAGVTQSPTHLIKTRGQQVTLRCSPKSGHDTVSWYQQALGQGPQFIFQYYEEEERQRGNFPDRFSGHQFPNYSSELNVNALLLGDSALYLCASSLMSEHSNQPQHFGDGTRLSIL.

The chain has TRBV7-5 and TRBJ1-5; TRBD1 is the table's D call, not checked against the DNA. TRBV7-5 is a listed pseudogene. This CDR3 is 19 amino acids long. The CDR3 sequence: CARSIPRTTNNFSNQPQHF. The CDR3 nucleotides are TGTGCCAGAAGTATACCTCGGACAACAAACAACTTTAGCAATCAGCCCCAGCATTTT.